Listed here are 26 T cell receptor beta chains from one sample, sequenced in a study of regulatory T cells in long-lasting Graves disease. The time point was: newly diagnosed GD, antithyroid drugs for less than 3 months. Isolated PBMC RNA provided the starting material for the TCR library. According to the study, TCR beta libraries were built with iRepertoire HTBI primers and CDR3-region Arm-PCR. One entry per CDR3 protein, called by TCRdb with MiXCR from the multiplex PCR reads. The sample gives 350,000 to 400,000 distinct CDR3 sequences, around 15% of which show up once; roughly a fifth is in the top ten. These data also formed part of another study, on T cells in Graves' hyperthyroidism and ophthalmopathy.

Specimen: peripheral blood mononuclear cells (PBMCs), collected at new diagnosis, from a patient treated with antithyroid drugs. The receptors derive from a woman younger than 35 with Graves disease.

J is TRBJ2-2 and V is TRBV28; D uncertain. Germline V gives CDR1 MDHEN, CDR2 SYDVKM. CDR3 length: 12 amino acids. Deletions cut 3 bases from V and 7 bases from J, with 6 bases between. The CDR3 sequence: CASSFFGGELFF. Written as DNA, the CDR3 is TGTGCCAGCAGTTTTTTTGGCGGGGAGCTGTTTTTT.

On this clonotype itself: Being one base from a much bigger clone, this may be a read error. The CDR3 end shows no conserved phenylalanine or tryptophan, and so a read error is likely. The rearrangement joins TRBV20-1 to TRBJ2-1; 9 nucleotides align to TRBD2. With 0 bases clipped from V and 0 bases from J, the junction kept 3 bases outside the gene matches. The CDR3 extends over 16 amino acids. In germline, CDR1 is DFQATT, CDR2 SNEGSKA (reference sequence). This chain's CDR3 is CSARDSGSNSYNEQFV. The CDR3 DNA reads TGCAGTGCTAGAGATAGCGGGAGTAACTCCTACAATGAGCAGTTCGTC.

This clonotype was observed many times. The V and J genes are TRBV6-5 and TRBJ1-1; weak D call: TRBD1 (5 bases). Germline V gene lookup returns CDR1 MNHEY and CDR2 SVGAGI. Trimming pared 2 bases from V and 11 bases from J, leaving 21 bases between. The CDR3 covers 15 residues. The CDR3 loop is CASSYSPNKPGDAFF. CDR3 coding DNA: TGTGCCAGCAGTTACAGCCCCAATAAGCCGGGGGACGCTTTCTTT.

This clonotype showed up many times. V and J are TRBV11-2 and TRBJ1-4; unclear D gene. The CDR3 extends over 14 amino acids. The germline V gene has CDR1 SGHAT and CDR2 FQNNGV. The V end lost 4 bases, the J end lost 0 bases, and 6 bases lay between the germline ends. The CDR3 sequence is CASSSSATNEKLFF. The DNA for the CDR3 is TGTGCCAGCAGCTCCTCAGCAACTAATGAAAAACTGTTTTTT.

The V and J genes are TRBV12-3 or TRBV12-4 and TRBJ2-1; perhaps TRBD2 as D (5 bases). CDR3 length: 14 amino acids. Deletions cut 3 bases from V and 6 bases from J, with 12 bases between. The CDR3 loop reads CASSFPASFNEQFF. The CDR3 nucleotides are TGTGCCAGCAGTTTCCCAGCTAGCTTCAATGAGCAGTTCTTC.

This clonotype was seen only a few times. This chain's CDR3 is CASTRSDTGELFF. The CDR3 DNA reads as TGTGCCAGCACCCGATCTGACACCGGGGAGCTGTTTTTT. The rearrangement links TRBV12-3 or TRBV12-4 to TRBJ2-2; D remains ambiguous. The CDR3 spans 13 residues. V was clipped by 7 bases and J by 3 bases, with 9 bases between them.

This rearrangement joins TRBV2 to TRBJ2-1; the match to TRBD2 covers 13 bases. This CDR3 has 15 residues. V was pared by 6 bases and J by 1 base, with 0 bases of the junction left unmatched. The V gene's germline CDR1 is SNHLY and CDR2 FYNNEI. This CDR3 is CASRLAGGSYNEQFF. The CDR3 DNA is TGTGCCAGCAGACTAGCGGGAGGGTCCTACAATGAGCAGTTCTTC.

A remark on this clonotype: Just one base apart from a much larger clone, this may be a read error. V usage is TRBV24-1 and J usage is TRBJ2-1; no clear D. Per the germline V gene, CDR1 is KGHDR and CDR2 is SFDVKD. The CDR3 is 13 residues long. CDR3 region: CATSDPLGFEQLF. In DNA form, the CDR3 reads TGTGCCACCAGTGACCCATTAGGATTCGAGCAGCTCTTC.

This clonotype was seen only a few times. The gene calls are TRBV29-1 and TRBJ2-7; D may correspond to TRBD1 or TRBD2 (5 bases each). Germline loops: CDR1 SQVTM, CDR2 ANQGSEA. Trimming left V 0 bases short and J 0 bases short, with 9 bases between. This CDR3 comprises 14 residues. CDR3 residues: CSVEEGDVSYEQYF. Written as DNA, the CDR3 is TGCAGCGTTGAAGAGGGGGACGTCTCCTACGAGCAGTACTTC.

This clonotype came up many times. The V and J genes are TRBV30 and TRBJ1-2, with a weak D call TRBD1 (6 bases). V was shortened by 8 bases and J by 4 bases, with 14 bases between the two germline ends. This CDR3 comprises 12 residues. The germline gives CDR1 GTSNPN, CDR2 SVGIG (reference sequence). This CDR3 is CALGRGGYGYTF. DNA of the CDR3: TGTGCCCTTGGCAGGGGCGGCTATGGCTACACCTTC. The whole variable domain, filled in from reference TRBV30 and TRBJ1-2, reads SQTIHQWPATLVQPVGSPLSLECTVEGTSNPNLYWYRQAAGRGLQLLFYSVGIGQISSEVPQNLSASRPQDRQFILSSKKLLLSDSGFYLCALGRGGYGYTFGSGTRLTVV.

This clonotype has just a few counts. J is TRBJ2-2 and V is TRBV14, with D possibly TRBD1 on 6 matching bases. The germline gives CDR1 SGHDN, CDR2 FVKESK. This CDR3 has 16 amino acids. V was cut by 2 bases and J by 0 bases, with 10 bases left in between. CDR3 in DNA: TGTGCCAGCAGCCAAAGCAGGGGCCCGAACACCGGGGAGCTGTTTTTT. This codes for CASSQSRGPNTGELFF.

The table lists this clonotype with many counts. The V gene is TRBV20-1, the J gene TRBJ2-1; no clear D gene. The CDR3 totals 14 residues. Trimming removed 4 bases from V and 0 bases from J, with 10 bases in between. Germline V gives CDR1 DFQATT, CDR2 SNEGSKA (reference sequence). The CDR3 sequence is CSAIPPGSYNEQFF. In DNA, the CDR3 is TGCAGTGCTATCCCACCGGGCTCCTACAATGAGCAGTTCTTC.

This clonotype appeared many times. V gene TRBV5-6 combines with J gene TRBJ2-1, with D unresolved. CDR1 is SGHDT, CDR2 YYEEEE, per germline. The CDR3 is 13 amino acids. With 0 bases removed from V and 6 bases from J, the gap between germline ends came to 7 bases. The DNA of the CDR3 is TGTGCCAGCAGCTTGGGCGGCGCCAATGAGCAGTTCTTC. Translated: CASSLGGANEQFF.

The sample holds many counts of this clonotype. J is TRBJ1-6 and V is TRBV30; no firm D call. In germline, CDR1 is GTSNPN, CDR2 SVGIG (reference sequence). This CDR3 has 14 amino acids. V lost 4 bases, J lost 4 bases, and 11 bases lay in between. The CDR3 DNA reads as TGTGCCTGGAAGAACCGGGGATATAATTCACCCCTCCACTTT. Translating gives CAWKNRGYNSPLHF.

J is TRBJ2-3 and V is TRBV9; 9 nucleotides line up with TRBD2. The CDR3 is 16 residues long. V shed 1 base, J shed 2 bases, and the junction held 5 bases outside the gene matches. The V gene's germline CDR1 is SGDLS and CDR2 YYNGEE. The CDR3 nucleotides read TGTGCCAGCAGCGTATCAGCGGGGGGCGTCACAGATACGCAGTATTTT. Translated, it gives CASSVSAGGVTDTQYF.

In its sample, this clonotype was seen many times. This chain uses TRBV5-1 with TRBJ2-3; the match to TRBD2 covers 13 bases. There are 19 residues in the CDR3. The V segment lost 0 bases and the J segment 0 bases; nucleotides outside the gene matches: 7. Germline CDR1 reads SGHRS; CDR2 reads YFSETQ. The CDR3 loop reads CASSLGLAGGAGSTDTQYF. CDR3 DNA sequence: TGCGCCAGCAGCTTGGGACTAGCGGGGGGCGCGGGAAGCACAGATACGCAGTATTTT. Full variable domain (remainder filled in from reference TRBV5-1 and TRBJ2-3): KAGVTQTPRYLIKTRGQQVTLSCSPISGHRSVSWYQQTPGQGLQFLFEYFSETQRNKGNFPGRFSGRQFSNSRSEMNVSTLELGDSALYLCASSLGLAGGAGSTDTQYFGPGTRLTVL.

This clonotype occurred many times. The chain employs TRBV18 and TRBJ1-4; D perhaps matches TRBD1 (5 bases). Looked up from germline, CDR1 is KGHSH and CDR2 is LQKENI. The CDR3 contains 15 residues. Trimming removed 6 bases from V and 8 bases from J, with 19 bases in between. The CDR3 loop is CASSASMGDGEKLFF. In nucleotides, the CDR3 is TGTGCCAGCTCGGCCTCCATGGGGGACGGCGAAAAACTGTTTTTT.

This clonotype was detected many times. The chain recombines TRBV18 with TRBJ2-5, with a tentative D call TRBD2 (5 bases). Looked up from germline, CDR1 is KGHSH and CDR2 is LQKENI. This CDR3 is 15 amino acids long. V gave up 1 base and J gave up 5 bases, with 14 bases separating them. CDR3 sequence: CASSPRELPWETQYF. CDR3 nucleotide sequence: TGTGCCAGCTCACCACGGGAGCTCCCCTGGGAGACCCAGTACTTC. The full variable domain, completed using reference TRBV18 and TRBJ2-5, is NAGVMQNPRHLVRRRGQEARLRCSPMKGHSHVYWYRQLPEEGLKFMVYLQKENIIDESGMPKERFSAEFPKEGPSILRIQQVVRGDSAAYFCASSPRELPWETQYFGPGTRLLVL.

The rearrangement links TRBV6-1 to TRBJ1-6; D is undetermined. CDR1 is MNHNS and CDR2 is SASEGT in the germline V gene. V lost 2 bases and J lost 10, with 6 bases in between. The CDR3 runs 12 residues. CDR3 coding DNA: TGTGCCAGCAGTGAATCGCACTCACCCCTCCACTTT. Protein: CASSESHSPLHF.

This clonotype came up many times. The chain combines TRBV10-3 with TRBJ1-1; 9 bases align to TRBD1. V dropped 2 bases and J dropped 4; count of bases not matched to a gene: 2. The CDR3 sequence is 14 residues long. CDR1 is ENHRY, CDR2 SYGVKD, per germline. The CDR3 region is CAISETDRGTEAFF. The CDR3 DNA reads as TGTGCCATCAGTGAGACGGACAGGGGCACTGAAGCTTTCTTT.

This clonotype was picked up many times. For the CDR3, the DNA is TGCGCCAGCAGCCCCCAGGGGCTTTTGGTAGATACGCAGTATTTT. This sequence encodes CASSPQGLLVDTQYF. The chain combines TRBV5-1 with TRBJ2-3, with a weak D call TRBD1 (6 bases). Trimming cost V 4 bases and J 5 bases, with 17 bases left between them. The germline gives CDR1 SGHRS, CDR2 YFSETQ. This CDR3 comprises 15 residues. Variable domain in full (rest from reference TRBV5-1 and TRBJ2-3): KAGVTQTPRYLIKTRGQQVTLSCSPISGHRSVSWYQQTPGQGLQFLFEYFSETQRNKGNFPGRFSGRQFSNSRSEMNVSTLELGDSALYLCASSPQGLLVDTQYFGPGTRLTVL.

The chain joins TRBV6-2 or TRBV6-3 to TRBJ1-4; possibly TRBD1 for D (6 bases). This CDR3 has 17 amino acids. Germline CDR1 MNHEY, CDR2 SVGEGT. V lost 5 bases to trimming and J lost 3 bases, with 19 bases between them. The CDR3 here is CASSIRDIGAPNEKLFF. In DNA, the CDR3 is TGTGCCAGCAGTATCCGGGACATAGGGGCTCCTAATGAAAAACTGTTTTTT.

This clonotype has just a few counts. The chain is built from TRBV29-1 and TRBJ1-6; D perhaps matches TRBD1 (5 bases). This CDR3 has 13 residues. Per germline, CDR1 SQVTM and CDR2 ANQGSEA. The ends were cut back, 4 bases at V and 8 bases at J, with 12 bases in the middle. The CDR3: CSVGGEWDSPLHF. The CDR3 DNA reads as TGCAGCGTTGGGGGGGAATGGGATTCACCCCTCCACTTT. Based on the CDR3 plus reference TRBV29-1 and TRBJ1-6, the full variable domain is SAVISQKPSRDICQRGTSLTIQCQVDSQVTMMFWYRQQPGQSLTLIATANQGSEATYESGFVIDKFPISRPNLTFSTLTVSNMSPEDSSIYLCSVGGEWDSPLHFGNGTRLTVT.

This chain joins TRBV19 and TRBJ2-3; TRBD2 might be the D (5 bases). The CDR3 is made up of 17 amino acids. Germline V gene data show CDR1 as LNHDA and CDR2 as SQIVND (reference sequence). The V end lost 3 bases, the J end lost 6 bases, and 22 bases lay between the germline ends. CDR3 in DNA: TGTGCCAGTAGTATTGTGCTTGGCAGCGGTCCCCTTGATACGCAGTATTTT. Translating it yields CASSIVLGSGPLDTQYF.

This clonotype has at least ten counts. CDR3: CASSTLGFQGLRELFF. CDR3 in DNA: TGTGCCAGCAGTACCCTTGGCTTTCAGGGATTAAGGGAGCTGTTTTTT. This chain connects TRBV6-1 to TRBJ2-2, with D perhaps matching TRBD1 (5 bases). The germline gives CDR1 MNHNS, CDR2 SASEGT. CDR3 length: 16 amino acids. The V end lost 5 bases, the J end lost 9 bases, and 22 bases lay between the germline ends.

This clonotype was seen ten or more times. The chain carries TRBV5-1 and TRBJ1-6; no reliable D call. The CDR3 runs to 14 residues. The germline V gene has CDR1 SGHRS and CDR2 YFSETQ. V lost 0 bases and J lost 8, with 9 bases in between. CDR3 sequence: CASSLDSEHSPLHF. CDR3 coding DNA: TGCGCCAGCAGCTTGGACAGTGAGCATTCACCCCTCCACTTT.